A selection of T cell receptor beta chains follows, all from one sample in a study of blood T cell repertoires in COVID-19. Repertoires were generated with immunoSEQ multiplex PCR, while TCRdb's copy carries only in-frame clones and drops some. The data hold tens of thousands of clones, with around 90% observed a single time. The specimen sequenced was peripheral blood. The receptors originated from a man between 35 and 55 years old with COVID-19, enrolled during active disease. Each CDR3 is given with its conserved first and last residue. The D gene is left open where the match is weak. The listing skips clone size in some rows; elsewhere it reads once, few, many or a size class.

-	TRBJ2-5	TRBV9	-	TGTGCCAGCAGCGTATCATTAGGGACTTTCGAGACCCAGTACTTC	CASSVSLGTFETQYF
TRBD1	TRBJ1-2	TRBV19	-	TGTGCGTCCGAGGGGGCGGCTAACTATGGCTACACCTTC	CASEGAANYGYTF
-	TRBJ2-2	TRBV18	-	TGTGCCAGCTCACCACCCAGGGTCCTAGGTACCGGGGAGCTGTTTTTT	CASSPPRVLGTGELFF
TRBD1	TRBJ2-6	TRBV27	-	TGTGCCAGCAGTTCGATCGTGGGGACAGCAAGCTCTGGGGCCAACGTCCTGACTTTC	CASSSIVGTASSGANVLTF
-	TRBJ2-7	TRBV27	-	TGTGCCAGTCTCCCCGGGGAGACTCTTAAATTGGGGCAGTACTTC	CASLPGETLKLGQYF
TRBD1	TRBJ1-4	TRBV25-1	-	TGTGCCAGCAGAGAGACAGGGGTGAATGAAAAACTGTTTTTT	CASRETGVNEKLFF
-	TRBJ1-1	TRBV5-4	-	TGTGCCAGCAGGGAGAGACCAGGGGTTTACACTGAAGCTTTCTTT	CASRERPGVYTEAFF
-	TRBJ2-3	TRBV11-2	few	TGTGCCAGCAGCTCGATGACAGGAGAAAAGCGTATCACAGATACGCAGTATTTT	CASSSMTGEKRITDTQYF
TRBD1	TRBJ1-2	TRBV12-5	-	TGTGCTAGTGGTTTGGCCGAGGGACAGGGTCGAGGCTACACCTTC	CASGLAEGQGRGYTF
-	TRBJ1-5	TRBV19	-	TGTGCCAGTAGTATTGGAGCCAGACAGCCCCAGCATTTT	CASSIGARQPQHF